This T cell receptor (beta chain) is from a study of cytomegalovirus exposure and HLA in healthy donors. Using immunoSEQ multiplex PCR, the repertoire was profiled, and TCRdb retains in-frame clones only, with some absent. The sample includes over 250,000 clones, about nine tenths of them seen just once. For this clone: Its antigen remains unknown.

V gave up 4 bases and J gave up 4 bases; unmatched junction bases: 6. CDR1 SGDLS and CDR2 YYNGEE come from the germline V gene. This CDR3 spans 16 amino acids. Whole-study results and caveats: Despite most TCR sequences being rare, some public TCRs occurred in many donors.

The clonotype was recovered from a woman in her twenties or thirties in good health and CMV-seropositive. The specimen was PBMCs. This rearrangement joins TRBV9 to TRBJ2-3, with 13 bases identical to TRBD2. The CDR3 bases are TGTGCCAGCAGCATCACACTAGCGGGGGGGCCAGATACGCAGTATTTT. Its protein product is CASSITLAGGPDTQYF.